The 2 T cell receptor beta chains in this list originate from one sample, sequenced in a study of PD-1 blockade in classical Hodgkin lymphoma. Relapses following autologous stem cell transplantation were seen in all patients, with brentuximab vedotin exposure varying. Clones were sequenced by immunoSEQ multiplex PCR, and TCRdb holds only the in-frame ones, with some missing. The sample lists fewer than 100,000 clones, about 89% seen once, with about 20% in the top ten. Here the sequenced sample was peripheral blood mononuclear cells (PBMCs), taken at baseline. The receptors stem from a human donor with classical Hodgkin lymphoma.

A few counts support this clone. The chain uses TRBV18 and TRBJ1-2, with D tentatively TRBD1 (6 bases). The CDR3 consists of 14 residues. Between the trimmed V and J ends, which lost 3 bases and 0 bases, there was a span of 8 bases. Germline V gives CDR1 KGHSH, CDR2 LQKENI. The CDR3 region is CASSPDRANYGYTF. DNA of the CDR3: TGTGCCAGCTCACCGGACAGAGCTAACTATGGCTACACCTTC. Filled out from reference TRBV18 and TRBJ1-2, the complete variable domain reads NAGVMQNPRHLVRRRGQEARLRCSPMKGHSHVYWYRQLPEEGLKFMVYLQKENIIDESGMPKERFSAEFPKEGPSILRIQQVVRGDSAAYFCASSPDRANYGYTFGSGTRLTVV.

J is TRBJ2-7 and V is TRBV12-5; 9 bases line up with TRBD1. Germline trimming cut 4 bases from V and 2 bases from J; bases unmatched to any gene: 3. Germline V gene sequence: CDR1 LGHNT, CDR2 FRNRAP. CDR3 length equals 14 residues. The CDR3 region is CASGSRTGAYEQYF. As DNA, the CDR3 is TGTGCTAGTGGTTCAAGGACAGGGGCCTACGAGCAGTACTTC. The variable domain in full, with the rest retrieved from reference TRBV12-5 and TRBJ2-7, is DARVTQTPRHKVTEMGQEVTMRCQPILGHNTVFWYRQTMMQGLELLAYFRNRAPLDDSGMPKDRFSAEMPDATLATLKIQPSEPRDSAVYFCASGSRTGAYEQYFGPGTRLTVT.